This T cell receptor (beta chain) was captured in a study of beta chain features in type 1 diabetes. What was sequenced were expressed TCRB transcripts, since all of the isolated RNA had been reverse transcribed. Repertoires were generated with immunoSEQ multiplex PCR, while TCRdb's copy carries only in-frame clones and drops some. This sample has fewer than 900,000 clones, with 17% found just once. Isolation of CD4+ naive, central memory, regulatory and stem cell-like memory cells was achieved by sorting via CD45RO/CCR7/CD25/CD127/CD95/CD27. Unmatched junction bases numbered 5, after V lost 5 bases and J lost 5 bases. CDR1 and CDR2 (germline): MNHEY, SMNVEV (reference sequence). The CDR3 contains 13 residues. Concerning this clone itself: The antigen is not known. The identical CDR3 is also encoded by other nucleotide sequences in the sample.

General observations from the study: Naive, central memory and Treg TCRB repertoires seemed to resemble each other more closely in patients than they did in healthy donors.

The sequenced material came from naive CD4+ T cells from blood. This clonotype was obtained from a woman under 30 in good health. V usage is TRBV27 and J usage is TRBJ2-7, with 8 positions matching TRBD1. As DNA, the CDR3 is TGTGCCAGCAGTCCCCGACAGGGGCACGAGCAGTACTTC. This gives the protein CASSPRQGHEQYF.